These T cell receptor beta chains were read from a single sample in a study of OX40 agonist ivuxolimab in advanced cancers. Sequenced by immunoSEQ multiplex PCR; TCRdb stores in-frame clones only, minus some. Of about 69,000 clones listed, 91% are singletons. This specimen consisted of CD4+ or CD8+ T cells sorted from blood, obtained in a trial of the OX40 agonist ivuxolimab. The receptors were gathered from an adult with an advanced solid tumor such as melanoma, head and neck, liver or kidney cancer. The CDR3 runs from the conserved cysteine through the conserved F or W. A D gene is named only where the DNA matches it firmly. For some rows the clone size is stated as once, few or many, or as a class when expanded; others skip it.

d_call,j_call,cdr3_length,v_call,clone_size,cdr3_nt,cdr3_aa
-,TRBJ2-3,17,TRBV19,-,TGTGCCAGTTCGCTCCAGGGCGGGGGCGGTGGGACAGATACGCAGTATTTT,CASSLQGGGGGTDTQYF
-,TRBJ2-5,13,TRBV15,-,TGTGCCACCAGCGAGGGAGCGGGAGAGACCCAGTACTTC,CATSEGAGETQYF
TRBD1,TRBJ1-1,14,TRBV7-8,-,TGTGCCAGCAGCTCCCAGGGGGGGAACACTGAAGCTTTCTTT,CASSSQGGNTEAFF
-,TRBJ2-7,13,TRBV11-2,-,TGTGCCAGCAGCTTCATAGCTGGGGACGAGCAGTACTTC,CASSFIAGDEQYF
-,TRBJ2-6,15,TRBV7-6,-,TGTGCCAGCAGCCCAATCCTCTCTGGGGCCAACGTCCTGACTTTC,CASSPILSGANVLTF
-,TRBJ2-5,14,TRBV9,-,TGTGCCAGCAGCTTATCAGGGGTCCAAGAGACCCAGTACTTC,CASSLSGVQETQYF
-,TRBJ2-2,14,TRBV27,-,TGTGCCAGCAGGCCAGACAGTAACACCGGGGAGCTGTTTTTT,CASRPDSNTGELFF
-,TRBJ2-5,16,TRBV12-5,-,TGTGCTAGTGGTTTGAACGGCTCAGGGAGAAGGCAGACCCAGTACTTC,CASGLNGSGRRQTQYF
-,TRBJ2-1,13,TRBV6-4,-,TGTGCCAGCAGTCGGACAGTTTTCAATGAGCAGTTCTTC,CASSRTVFNEQFF
TRBD2,TRBJ2-3,15,TRBV9,once,TGTGCCAGCAGCGGCGGGCTAGCGGGCACAGATACGCAGTATTTT,CASSGGLAGTDTQYF
-,TRBJ2-3,14,TRBV19,-,TGTGCCAGTAGTATGCGGGGGCCCACAGATACGCAGTATTTT,CASSMRGPTDTQYF
-,TRBJ2-1,15,TRBV21-1,-,TGTGCCAGCAGGAGGGGGGCGGGAACCTACAATGAGCAGTTCTTC,CASRRGAGTYNEQFF
-,TRBJ1-3,16,TRBV9,-,TGTGCCAGCAGCGTAGTTGGGGCACTAAGCGGAAACACCATATATTTT,CASSVVGALSGNTIYF
-,TRBJ1-3,15,TRBV7-9,-,TGTGCCAGCAGCATACAGGGTCCGGATGGAAACACCATATATTTT,CASSIQGPDGNTIYF
TRBD1,TRBJ2-1,12,TRBV7-6,-,TGTGCCAGCAGCCTTACAGGGGGAGAGCAGTTCTTC,CASSLTGGEQFF
TRBD2,TRBJ2-1,16,TRBV6-1,-,TGTGCCAGCAGTGAAGCGTGGCTAGCGGGAGTCAATGAGCAGTTCTTC,CASSEAWLAGVNEQFF
TRBD2,TRBJ2-5,14,TRBV28,once,TGTGCCAGCAACCTCCGGTCCTCGGGGGGGACCCAGTACTTC,CASNLRSSGGTQYF
TRBD1,TRBJ1-5,18,TRBV19,-,TGTGCCAGTAGTATAGATCCAGACAGGGGGGTTAGCAATCAGCCCCAGCATTTT,CASSIDPDRGVSNQPQHF
TRBD1,TRBJ1-2,15,TRBV4-1,-,TGCGCCAGCAGCCACAGACAGGGGTCGGGTGGAGGCTACACCTTC,CASSHRQGSGGGYTF
-,TRBJ2-1,15,TRBV2,few,TGTGCCAGCAGTGCCCCGGGACTGGCCAGGAATGAGCAGTTCTTC,CASSAPGLARNEQFF
-,TRBJ1-1,15,TRBV19,-,TGTGCCAGTAGCATCACCGGGACATCGAACACTGAAGCTTTCTTT,CASSITGTSNTEAFF
-,TRBJ1-3,17,TRBV4-1,-,TGCGCCAGCAGCCAAGATTTGGGGGTTTTCTCTGGAAACACCATATATTTT,CASSQDLGVFSGNTIYF
TRBD2,TRBJ2-7,16,TRBV18,once,TGTGCCAGCTCACCACCCACTAGCGGGGCCAACTACGAGCAGTACTTC,CASSPPTSGANYEQYF
TRBD1,TRBJ1-6,15,TRBV30,-,TGTGCCTGGAGTCCATGGGACAGTACTTATTCACCCCTCCACTTT,CAWSPWDSTYSPLHF
TRBD2,TRBJ2-1,18,TRBV18,-,TGTGCCAGCTCACCGAGTCTAGCGGGAGGGCCGTTGAACAATGAGCAGTTCTTC,CASSPSLAGGPLNNEQFF
-,TRBJ2-1,14,TRBV5-1,-,TGCGCCAGCAGCTTGACTAGACGATACAATGAGCAGTTCTTC,CASSLTRRYNEQFF
TRBD2,TRBJ2-5,12,TRBV29-1,-,TGCAGCGTACCGGGGGGACAAGAGACCCAGTACTTC,CSVPGGQETQYF